The source of this T cell receptor beta chain is a study of T cells in Graves' hyperthyroidism and ophthalmopathy. Amplification of TCR beta CDR3 regions was performed using RNA transcripts as template. An initial round of RT-PCR targeting the TCR CDR3 relied on the HTBI primer set. MiXCR, run by TCRdb on the multiplex PCR reads, gives a single entry per CDR3 protein. The table shows about 770,000 distinct CDR3 sequences, with around 19% occurring only once. This CDR3 is built from 15 residues. Germline trimming cut 5 bases from V and 7 bases from J; bases unmatched to any gene: 6. Germline-derived CDR1 and CDR2 are SGHNT and YENEEA. This clonotype was found many times.

This chain links TRBV11-3 with TRBJ2-1; TRBD2 agrees at 12 bases. The receptor was derived from a woman in her forties or fifties with Graves' hyperthyroidism that later progressed to Graves' ophthalmopathy. The material sequenced was blood. CDR3 region: CASSARLAGANEQFF. The CDR3 DNA follows: TGTGCCAGCAGCGCGAGACTAGCGGGGGCAAATGAGCAGTTCTTC.